The source of this T cell receptor beta chain is a study of blood T cell repertoires in COVID-19. Study summary: Recovered Cohort 3 donors showed two negative PCRs, clearance, or symptom resolution.

Looked up from germline, CDR1 is SGHTA and CDR2 is FQGNSA. V lost 4 bases and J lost 8, with 15 bases in between. CDR3 length: 14 amino acids. Participants spanned ages about 18 to 90 years and resided in fewer than 30 US areas. Self-reported history from a screening survey and questionnaire set each donor's cohort. This table comes from immunoSEQ multiplex PCR, and its TCRdb copy is limited to in-frame clones, with some not included. The table has some 300,000 clones, approximately 90% seen once; the top ten hold around 2%. The receptor comes from an older woman in a cohort exposed to, infected with or recovered from COVID-19 (not recorded which). Sequences were obtained from PBMCs or T cells enriched from blood (not recorded which). V and J are TRBV7-2 and TRBJ2-1; D gene ambiguous. CDR3 residues: CASSSITGLYEQFF. For the CDR3, the DNA is TGTGCCAGCAGCTCCATAACGGGTCTTTATGAGCAGTTCTTC. Complete variable domain (other parts from reference TRBV7-2 and TRBJ2-1): GAGVSQSPSNKVTEKGKDVELRCDPISGHTALYWYRQSLGQGLEFLIYFQGNSAPDKSGLPSDRFSAERTGGSVSTLTIQRTQQEDSAVYLCASSSITGLYEQFFGPGTRLTVL.